This TCR beta chain was identified in a study of blood T cells in healthy people across ages. Study-wide points: Among long-lived donors, naive CD4+ cells were more numerous and diversity higher than in aged donors.

Between the trimmed V and J ends, which lost 0 bases and 6 bases, there was a span of 20 bases. The CDR3 is 18 residues long. Germline V CDR1 and CDR2: MNHEY, SVGAGI. Ten or more counts support this clonotype. Its antigen is unknown. A minimum of 6 million PBMCs was isolated per sample. Each sample provided at least 5.5 micrograms of extracted total RNA. Sample-barcoded 5' priming and a J-beta primer mix drove a second PCR of about 6 to 12 cycles. TCRdb reprocessed the 5' RACE reads via MiXCR and lists one record per CDR3 protein. The sample lists 650,000 to 700,000 distinct CDR3 sequences; around 32% were seen once.

Material: blood. The chain carries TRBV6-5 and TRBJ2-2; D might be TRBD2 (6 bases). The receptor's source is a woman older than 75 in good health. The CDR3 region is CASSYSISGAAGPGELFF. CDR3 nucleotides: TGTGCCAGCAGTTACTCGATTTCCGGGGCCGCGGGGCCCGGGGAGCTGTTTTTT.